The clone carrying this T cell receptor beta chain appeared a few times. Its antigen is not identified. The data belong to a study of T cells in Graves' hyperthyroidism and ophthalmopathy. Overall study findings and caveats: Ophthalmopathy prediction by the model preceded onset by a median roughly 6 months. Stable hyperthyroidism was told apart from ophthalmopathy by a model built on 13 V-J features. Most thyroid clonotypes expanded above 0.001 were also detected in blood.

Lactation, pregnancy, other autoimmune disease or uncontrolled infection led to exclusion of patients. There were TCR beta CDR3 regions amplified from RNA transcripts. An initial round of RT-PCR targeting the TCR CDR3 relied on the HTBI primer set. TCRdb independently ran MiXCR on the multiplex PCR reads; one entry per CDR3 protein. The repertoire holds about 540,000 distinct CDR3 sequences, with about half as singletons. The receptor was isolated from a woman in her late teens or twenties with Graves' hyperthyroidism. The specimen was peripheral blood or thyroid tissue (not recorded which).

CDR3 sequence (DNA): TGTGCCAGTAGGACTAGCGAGTCCTACGAGCAGTACTTC. This sequence encodes CASRTSESYEQYF. V usage is TRBV19 and J usage is TRBJ2-7, with 8 nucleotides matching TRBD2. The V and J ends lost 6 bases and 1 base, in that order; junction bases with no gene match: 2. Germline CDR1 and CDR2: LNHDA and SQIVND (reference sequence). This CDR3 is 13 amino acids long.